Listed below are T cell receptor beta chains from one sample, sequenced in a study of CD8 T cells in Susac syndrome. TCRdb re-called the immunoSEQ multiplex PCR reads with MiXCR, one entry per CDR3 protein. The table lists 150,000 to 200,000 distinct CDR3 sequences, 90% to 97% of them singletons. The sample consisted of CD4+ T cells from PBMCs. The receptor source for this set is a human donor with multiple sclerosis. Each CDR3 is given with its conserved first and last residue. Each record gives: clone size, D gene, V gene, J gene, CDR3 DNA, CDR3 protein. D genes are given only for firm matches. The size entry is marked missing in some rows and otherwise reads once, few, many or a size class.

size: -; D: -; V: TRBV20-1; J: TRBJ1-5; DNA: TGCAGTGCTAGAGTCCCCCCTCAGCCCCAGCATTTT; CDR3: CSARVPPQPQHF
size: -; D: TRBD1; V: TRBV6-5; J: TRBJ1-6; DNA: TGTGCCAGCCGATCGACGGGGACAGGGGGCTCACCCCTCCACTTT; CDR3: CASRSTGTGGSPLHF
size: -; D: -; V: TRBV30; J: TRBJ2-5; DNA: TGTGCCTGGAGGCCCCCGGGCTGGGAGACCCAGTACTTC; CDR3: CAWRPPGWETQYF
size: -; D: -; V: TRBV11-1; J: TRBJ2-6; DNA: TGTGCCAGCAGGAACCCCACCTTTGGGGAGCCCCTGGGTTCTGGGGCCAACGTCCTGACTTTC; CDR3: CASRNPTFGEPLGSGANVLTF
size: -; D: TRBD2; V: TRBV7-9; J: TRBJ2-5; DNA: TGTGCCAGCAGCTTACCTAGCGGGGGGGCCGGAGAGACCCAGTACTTC; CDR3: CASSLPSGGAGETQYF
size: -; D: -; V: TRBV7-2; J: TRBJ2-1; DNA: TGTGCCAGCAGCTTTACAAGTGCTGAGCAGTTCTTC; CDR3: CASSFTSAEQFF
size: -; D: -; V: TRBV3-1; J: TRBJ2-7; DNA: TGTGCCAGCAGCCAAGACCCGGGGAGGTCGCCTAGCTCCTACGAGCAGTACTTC; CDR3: CASSQDPGRSPSSYEQYF
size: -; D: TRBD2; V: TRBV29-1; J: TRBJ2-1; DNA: TGCAGCGTTGAAACAGCGGGGAGGTACAATGAGCAGTTCTTC; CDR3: CSVETAGRYNEQFF
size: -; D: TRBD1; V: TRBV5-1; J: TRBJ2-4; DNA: TGCGCCAGCAGCTGGGCGTACAGGGGCCGAAAAAACATTCAGTACTTC; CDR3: CASSWAYRGRKNIQYF
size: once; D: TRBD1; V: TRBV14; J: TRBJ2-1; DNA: TGTGCCAGCAGCCATCGGGACAGGGTCTACAATGAGCAGTTCTTC; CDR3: CASSHRDRVYNEQFF
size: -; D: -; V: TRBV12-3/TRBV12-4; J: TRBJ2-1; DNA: TGTGCCAGCAGTCCACAGACACGGGGTGAGCAGTTCTTC; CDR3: CASSPQTRGEQFF
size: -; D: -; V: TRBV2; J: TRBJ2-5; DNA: TGTGCCAGCAGTGTGTCGAGAAGTCAAGAGACCCAGTACTTC; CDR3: CASSVSRSQETQYF
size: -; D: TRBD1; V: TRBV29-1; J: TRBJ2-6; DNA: TGCAGCGTGGCAGACACAGGGGGCAACGTCCTGACTTTC; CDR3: CSVADTGGNVLTF
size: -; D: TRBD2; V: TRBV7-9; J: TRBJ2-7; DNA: TGTGCCAGCAGCCCGGGACTACGGGTTGTTTACGAGCAGTACTTC; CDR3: CASSPGLRVVYEQYF
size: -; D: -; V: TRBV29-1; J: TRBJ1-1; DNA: TGCAGCGTTGAGAAAGGCCACTTGAACACTGAAGCTTTCTTT; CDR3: CSVEKGHLNTEAFF
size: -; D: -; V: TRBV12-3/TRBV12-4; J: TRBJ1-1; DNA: TGTGCCAGCAGTTTATTGGGATCGGGGGCCTCTGAAGCTTTCTTT; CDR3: CASSLLGSGASEAFF
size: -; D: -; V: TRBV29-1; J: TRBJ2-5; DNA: TGCAGCGTTGAAGATCGGGGGGCGCGAGGAGAGACCCAGTACTTC; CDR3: CSVEDRGARGETQYF
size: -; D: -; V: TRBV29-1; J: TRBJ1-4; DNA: TGCAGCGTCCGGGACACAGGTGAAAAACTGTTTTTT; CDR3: CSVRDTGEKLFF
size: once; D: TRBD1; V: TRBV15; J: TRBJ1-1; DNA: TGTGCCACCAGCAGGCCGGGACAGGGAGGGACTGAAGCTTTCTTT; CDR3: CATSRPGQGGTEAFF
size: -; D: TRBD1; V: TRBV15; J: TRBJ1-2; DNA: TGTGCCACCAGCAGAGGAGGGACAGTTTATGGCTACACCTTC; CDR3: CATSRGGTVYGYTF
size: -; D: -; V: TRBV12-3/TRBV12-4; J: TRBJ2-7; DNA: TGTGCCAGCAGTTTAGGGGTGCCCTACGAGCAGTACTTC; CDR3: CASSLGVPYEQYF
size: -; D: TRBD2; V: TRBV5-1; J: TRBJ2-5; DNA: TGCGCCAGCAGCTCGGGACTAGGCACTTACCAAGAGACCCAGTACTTC; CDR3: CASSSGLGTYQETQYF
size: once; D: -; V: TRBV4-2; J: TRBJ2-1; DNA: TGTGCCAGCAGCCAACGCGCCTCCGTGGGGGGGCGAACGGATGAGCAGTTCTTC; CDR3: CASSQRASVGGRTDEQFF
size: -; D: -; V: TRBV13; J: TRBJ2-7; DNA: TGTGCCAGCAGCTTCGTACAGGGTAGCGAGCAGTACTTC; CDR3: CASSFVQGSEQYF
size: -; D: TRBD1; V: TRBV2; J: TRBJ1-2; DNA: TGTGCCAGCATTCTTCTACCGACAGGGGAAAATGGCTACACCTTC; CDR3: CASILLPTGENGYTF
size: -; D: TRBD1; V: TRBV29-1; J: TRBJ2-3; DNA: TGCAGCGTTGGCGGAGCCGGGACAGGGGGCACAGATACGCAGTATTTT; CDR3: CSVGGAGTGGTDTQYF
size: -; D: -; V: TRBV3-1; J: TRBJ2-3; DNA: TGTGCCAGCAGCCCCGAGGGGGATACGCAGTATTTT; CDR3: CASSPEGDTQYF
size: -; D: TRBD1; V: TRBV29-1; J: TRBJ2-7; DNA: TGCAGCGCCAGGTCGACAGGGCAATCCGAGCAGTACTTC; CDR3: CSARSTGQSEQYF
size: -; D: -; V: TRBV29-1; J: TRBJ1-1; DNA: TGCAGCGTTGATCGGGGGCGGAGAACTGAAGCTTTCTTT; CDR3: CSVDRGRRTEAFF
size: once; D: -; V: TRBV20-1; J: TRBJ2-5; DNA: TGCAGTGCTAGAAAGACTAGTATACAAGAGACCCAGTACTTC; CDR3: CSARKTSIQETQYF
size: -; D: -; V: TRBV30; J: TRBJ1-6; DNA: TGTGCCTGGACCCCTCCGGGGGACGTCCGGCCCCTCCACTTT; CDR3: CAWTPPGDVRPLHF
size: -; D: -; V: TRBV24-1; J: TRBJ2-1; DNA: TGTGCCAGCGCCAGGGGCTATGAGCAGTTCTTC; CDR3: CASARGYEQFF
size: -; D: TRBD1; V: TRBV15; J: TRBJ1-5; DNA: TGTGCCACCAGCAGGGACGGACAGGGCGGTCAGCCCCAGCATTTT; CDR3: CATSRDGQGGQPQHF
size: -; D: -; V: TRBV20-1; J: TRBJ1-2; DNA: TGCAGTGCCAGGCCGGGTGGGGATCCCTCGGGCTACACCTTC; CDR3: CSARPGGDPSGYTF
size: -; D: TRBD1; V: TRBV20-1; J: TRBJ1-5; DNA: TGCAGTGCGACAGGGGGCGCGGGCAATCAGCCCCAGCATTTT; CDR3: CSATGGAGNQPQHF
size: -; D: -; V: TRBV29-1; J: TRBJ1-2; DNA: TGCAGCGTTGGTTTGCAGGCTCTAAACTATGGCTACACCTTC; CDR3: CSVGLQALNYGYTF
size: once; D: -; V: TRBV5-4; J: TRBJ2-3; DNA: TGTGCCAGCAGCCGACCGGGGTCCCCTAGCACAGATACGCAGTATTTT; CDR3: CASSRPGSPSTDTQYF